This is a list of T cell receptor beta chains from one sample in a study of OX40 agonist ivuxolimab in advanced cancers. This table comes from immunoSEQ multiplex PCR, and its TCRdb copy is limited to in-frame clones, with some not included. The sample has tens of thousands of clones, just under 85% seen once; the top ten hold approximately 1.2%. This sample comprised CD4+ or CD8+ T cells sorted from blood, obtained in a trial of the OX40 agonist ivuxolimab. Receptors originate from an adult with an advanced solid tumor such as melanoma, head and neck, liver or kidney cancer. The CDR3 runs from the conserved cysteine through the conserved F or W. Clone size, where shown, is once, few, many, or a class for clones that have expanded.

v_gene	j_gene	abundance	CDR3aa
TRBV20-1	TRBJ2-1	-	CSATPVGGQFF
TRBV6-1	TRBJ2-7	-	CASSQGTGYEQYF
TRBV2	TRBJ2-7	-	CASSQGQGIYEQYF
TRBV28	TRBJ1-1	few	CASLKQSLRTEAFF
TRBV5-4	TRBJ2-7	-	CASSLRTASMGEQYF
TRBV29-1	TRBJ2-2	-	CSAIRQGRGTGELFF
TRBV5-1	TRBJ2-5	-	CASSFGKETQYF
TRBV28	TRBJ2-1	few	CASSSRDSSSYNEQFF
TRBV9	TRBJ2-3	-	CASSTQRSSVPDTQYF
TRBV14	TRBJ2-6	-	CASSAPGANVLTF
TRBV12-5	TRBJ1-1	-	CASGLVLGTMNTEAFF
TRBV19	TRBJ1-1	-	CASSRAGGTEAFF
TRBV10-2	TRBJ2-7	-	CASSDGLAGYYEQYF
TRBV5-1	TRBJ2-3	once	CASRSSGRSYGTDTQYF
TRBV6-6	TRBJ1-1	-	CASTSGGGYEAFF
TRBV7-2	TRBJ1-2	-	CASSLEGVGQPYGYTF
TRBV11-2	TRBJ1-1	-	CASTPASGGAFF
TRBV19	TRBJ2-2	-	CASSLPTGTNTGELFF
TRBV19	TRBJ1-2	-	CASSKTGTGGKFYGYTF
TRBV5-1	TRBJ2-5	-	CASSLAGETQYF
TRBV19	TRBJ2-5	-	CASSPRASGTQETQYF
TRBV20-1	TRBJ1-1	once	CSALLSPEAFF
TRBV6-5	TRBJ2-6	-	CASTNSMTGANVLTF
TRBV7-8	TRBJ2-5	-	CASSLKETQYF
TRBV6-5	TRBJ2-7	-	CASSYSKGQTYEQYF
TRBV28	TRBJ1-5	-	CASSPPGTEDFFSNQPQHF
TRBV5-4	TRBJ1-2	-	CASSLAGGGNYGYTF
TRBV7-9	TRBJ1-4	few	CASSSLSGTGFEKLFF
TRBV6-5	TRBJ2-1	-	CASSPGGSSYNEQFF
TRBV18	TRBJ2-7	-	CASSSVQDEVSYEQYF
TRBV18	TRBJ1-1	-	CASSPLTVNTEAFF
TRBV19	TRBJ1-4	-	CASGTGAQNEKLFF
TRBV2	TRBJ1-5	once	CASHGEGLVGGSNQPQHF
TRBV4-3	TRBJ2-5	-	CASSQLAGGETQYF
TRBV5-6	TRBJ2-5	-	CASSTGTGVETQYF
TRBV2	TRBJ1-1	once	CASSGQSYTEAFF
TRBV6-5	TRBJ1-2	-	CASSVQAGYTF